This T cell receptor (beta chain) is drawn from a study of regulatory T cells in long-lasting Graves disease (dated by TCRdb to the early 2020s). Context from the whole study: Persistent Graves' disease was defined as persistently positive TSH receptor autoantibodies together with antithyroid drug treatment for over 5 years. Patients with persistent Graves' disease were compared with patients with newly diagnosed Graves' disease using TCR sequencing and RNA sequencing of peripheral blood. The study was conducted in China and was registered as a clinical trial. A total of roughly 33 samples were covered by TCR sequencing, comprising roughly 13 persistent and around 20 newly diagnosed Graves' disease patients. On average, persistent Graves' disease patients in the clinical cohort had been on antithyroid drugs for approximately 10 years. The paper's findings and limits, for the study overall: Peripheral blood alone was examined, since thyroid tissue, which constituted the primary lesion, could not be accessed. The small sample size was acknowledged by the authors as a limitation that may reduce accuracy. A larger number of public clonotypes was shared among persistent patients (approximately 2,500) than among newly diagnosed patients (around 870). Sequencing and analysis were limited to the TCR beta chain. Persistent disease showed preferential use of TRBV28, TRBJ1-2 and TRBJ2-5, whereas newly diagnosed disease favored TRBV20-1 and TRBJ2-1. Compared with newly diagnosed patients, persistent Graves' disease patients had lower TCR Shannon entropy and fewer highly expanded clones, which suggests clonal expansion.

In the paper's terms, the time point label means: persistent/refractory GD, antithyroid drugs over 5 years with positive TRAb. RNA was extracted from PBMCs in TRIzol for both TCR sequencing and RNA sequencing. Graves' disease was diagnosed according to American Thyroid Association guidelines. Patients were recruited from an endocrinology department in Xi'an, China. Each patient gave approximately 9 milliliters of peripheral blood, collected in an EDTA anticoagulant tube. PBMCs were isolated by Ficoll Paque Plus density gradient separation without further T cell sorting. RNA quality was checked with an Agilent 2100 Bioanalyzer and agarose gel, and concentration with a NanoDrop 2000. The germline V end is reduced by 5 bases and the J end by 4 bases; junction bases left unmatched: 16. The CDR3 measures 18 amino acids from cysteine to phenylalanine. The only DNA kept is the CDR3, 54 bases in frame from the first base. CDR1 and CDR2, looked up from the germline V gene (reference sequence), are SEHNR and FQNEAQ.

To prepare the library, multiplex PCR was applied. Instrument on record: Illumina HiSeq 4000. To build TCR beta libraries, CDR3 regions were amplified by Arm-PCR using iRepertoire HTBI primers. Before sequencing, the PCR products underwent gel purification. The study's own analysis went as follows. Gene usage analysis of CDR3 amino acid clonotypes used the roughly 60 TRBV and 14 TRBJ segments found across samples. COPE and FqMerger were used to merge the filtered high-quality paired reads into contigs. Contigs were aligned with BLAST to IMGT TRBV, TRBD and TRBJ reference genes, and CDR3 was defined per IMGT. Any clonotype with a frequency above 0.1% was counted as a highly expanded clone. Shannon entropy served as the measure of repertoire diversity, while the Gini coefficient captured V-J evenness. Clonotypes shared by more than one individual were considered public. The raw public data were reprocessed by TCRdb itself: fastp quality trimming at Q25, MiXCR clonotype calling, in-frame beta chains only. Here each entry gathers all rows of one CDR3 protein and keeps the most common genes and DNA. TCRdb's processing, not the authors' own work, is the source of the V and J calls. A total of approximately 380,000 distinct CDR3 sequences appear in this sample, more than 20% of them only once. The ten largest clones represent less than 25% of the sample.

This clonotype was seen more than once but under ten times. What antigen it recognizes has not been identified. There are no base qualities to consult, and no much larger clone falls within one base. The receptor chain draws on TRBV7-9 and TRBJ2-5, and 10 junctional nucleotides match TRBD1. This receptor was taken from a female donor with Graves disease. Here the sequenced sample was peripheral blood mononuclear cells (PBMCs), taken when the disease was refractory, from a patient treated with antithyroid drugs. The CDR3 in this case is CASSDPPGQGGAGETQYF. The nucleotides read TGTGCCAGCAGCGACCCCCCAGGACAGGGGGGAGCAGGAGAGACCCAGTACTTC.